Below are 3 T cell receptor beta chains sequenced from a single sample in a study of T cells after yellow fever vaccination. TCRdb itself ran the 5' RACE reads through MiXCR, one entry per CDR3 protein. Of roughly 320,000 distinct CDR3 sequences in the sample, approximately 12% are singletons; the top ten hold approximately 3%. The source material was CD4+ T cells sorted from PBMCs, sampled 45 days after the yellow fever booster vaccination. Source of these receptors: a man younger than 30 who received the YFV17D yellow fever vaccine.

This clonotype was seen more than once but under ten times. The chain recombines TRBV19 with TRBJ1-2; 8 bases are a match to TRBD1. The V and J ends lost 5 bases and 4 bases, in that order; junction bases with no gene match: 3. The CDR3 spans 13 residues. Germline V gene data show CDR1 as LNHDA and CDR2 as SQIVND (reference sequence). Written as DNA, the CDR3 is TGTGCCAGTAGTTTTCAGGGGGCCTATGGCTACACCTTC. Amino acids: CASSFQGAYGYTF. Together with reference TRBV19 and TRBJ1-2, the CDR3 gives the full variable domain: DGGITQSPKYLFRKEGQNVTLSCEQNLNHDAMYWYRQDPGQGLRLIYYSQIVNDFQKGDIAEGYSVSREKKESFPLTVTSAQKNPTAFYLCASSFQGAYGYTFGSGTRLTVV.

The V gene is TRBV10-3, the J gene TRBJ2-1; D gene uncertain. The CDR3 length is 13 residues. V was pared by 4 bases and J by 0 bases, with 4 bases between. In germline, CDR1 is ENHRY, CDR2 SYGVKD. CDR3 nucleotides: TGTGCCATCAGTGCTAGCTCCTACAATGAGCAGTTCTTC. Translated, it gives CAISASSYNEQFF.

The V call is TRBV7-6, the J call TRBJ2-7; D remains unclear. This CDR3 has 15 residues. The V gene lost 1 base and the J gene lost 6 bases, with 16 bases spanning the gap. Germline CDR1 SGHVS, CDR2 FNYEAQ. In nucleotides, the CDR3 is TGTGCCAGCAGCTTAGAAGCAGGCCGAGCTCTCGAGCAGTACGTC. Protein sequence: CASSLEAGRALEQYV.